This TCR beta chain was observed in a study of OX40 agonist ivuxolimab in advanced cancers. The wider study: In this cohort, patients received ivuxolimab, an agonistic anti-OX40 (CD134) antibody. Study findings and constraints: Circulating CD4+ and CD8+ T cells showed clonal expansion by week 6 at 0.1 to 3.0 mg/kg.

Of note for this clone: Its antigen remains unknown.

Assay: immunoSEQ multiplex PCR; the TCRdb copy retains only in-frame clones and omits some. The sample carries under 50,000 clones, over 70% recorded once. The V gene's germline CDR1 is LNHDA and CDR2 SQIVND (reference sequence). After removal of 3 bases from V and 4 bases from J, the junction contained 10 bases not matched to a gene. CDR3 length: 16 amino acids. The rearrangement links TRBV19 to TRBJ1-2; 8 bases match TRBD1. Sample: CD4+ or CD8+ T cells sorted from blood, taken in a trial of the OX40 agonist ivuxolimab. The receptor was isolated from an adult with an advanced solid tumor such as melanoma, head and neck, liver or kidney cancer. CDR3 DNA sequence: TGTGCCAGTAGTATTGAGCAGGGGGCGCGTCTCTATGGCTACACCTTC. It specifies CASSIEQGARLYGYTF.